This T cell receptor (beta chain) was documented in a study of blood T cells in healthy people across ages. Using a J-beta primer mix together with a sample-barcoded 5' primer, a second PCR was run for roughly 6 to 12 cycles. MiXCR, run by TCRdb on the 5' RACE reads, gives a single entry per CDR3 protein. The sample carries approximately 780,000 distinct CDR3 sequences, roughly 25% recorded once. This same sample was also part of a study on T cells of mothers and their children. That source reports: Both sample barcodes and 2-4 random nucleotides came from the M1S primer of the second PCR.

The sequence came from a boy aged 5-17 years in good health. Sequencing input: blood.

The CDR3: CSVSQSNEKLFF. CDR3 DNA sequence: TGCAGCGTTTCTCAGTCCAATGAAAAACTGTTTTTT. The V and J genes are TRBV29-1 and TRBJ1-4, with D unresolved. Trimming took off 5 bases at V and 5 bases at J, with 9 bases between the two ends. This CDR3 has 12 amino acids. The germline V gene has CDR1 SQVTM and CDR2 ANQGSEA.